This TCR beta chain is from a study of cytomegalovirus exposure and HLA in healthy donors. Study overall: The roughly 130 validation repertoires used the same platform as the roughly 720 first-cohort repertoires (as reported by a later analysis). General study findings and limits: Reports credit the classifier with highly specific, highly sensitive diagnosis of cytomegalovirus status. Cytomegalovirus association was assigned to more than 150 TCR beta chains.

The ends were cut back, 4 bases at V and 5 bases at J, with 17 bases in the middle. Germline V gene sequence: CDR1 SEHNR, CDR2 FQNEAQ (reference sequence). The CDR3 spans 15 residues. Here immunoSEQ multiplex PCR was the method, and the copy in TCRdb shows in-frame clones only, minus some. The sample has some 140,000 clones; about nine tenths are singletons. This clone was counted between two and nine times. Antigen: not known. The rearrangement joins TRBV7-9 to TRBJ1-2, with D possibly being TRBD1 (6 bases). Sequences were obtained from PBMCs. The origin of this receptor is a woman younger than 45 in good health and CMV-seropositive. CDR3 residues: CASSSGTPYVYGYTF. DNA for the CDR3: TGTGCCAGCAGCTCCGGGACACCGTACGTATATGGCTACACCTTC.